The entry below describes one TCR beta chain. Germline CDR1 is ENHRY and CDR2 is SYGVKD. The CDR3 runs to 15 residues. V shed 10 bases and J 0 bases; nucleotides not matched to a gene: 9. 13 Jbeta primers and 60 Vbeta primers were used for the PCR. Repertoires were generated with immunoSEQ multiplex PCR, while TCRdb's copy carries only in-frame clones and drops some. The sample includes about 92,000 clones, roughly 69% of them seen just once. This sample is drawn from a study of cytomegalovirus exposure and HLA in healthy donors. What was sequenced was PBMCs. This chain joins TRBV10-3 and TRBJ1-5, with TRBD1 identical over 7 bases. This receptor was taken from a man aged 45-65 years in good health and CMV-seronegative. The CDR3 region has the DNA TGTGCCACGAGACAGGGTGGGGGTAGCAATCAGCCCCAGCATTTT. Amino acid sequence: CATRQGGGSNQPQHF.